The 20 T cell receptor beta chains presented below share a single source sample, sequenced in a study of early T cells in non-severe SARS-CoV-2 infection (dated by TCRdb to the early 2020s). Libraries were constructed by 5' RACE. For sequencing, a NextSeq 500 was employed. TCRdb redid the processing of the public reads, applying fastp at Q25 and MiXCR, and retained in-frame beta chains. Entries that share a CDR3 protein sequence are merged under the most common genes and DNA. Within this sample are 100,000 or so distinct CDR3 sequences, with 13% of them counted one time only. The ten largest clones add up to approximately 6% of the sample. Material for sequencing was whole blood. The receptors stem from an adult who was a healthcare worker with PCR-confirmed SARS-CoV-2 infection or an uninfected control (not recorded which).

This clonotype was counted only a few times. In nucleotides, the CDR3 is TGCAGTGCTAGCTTTGGGGGGAGGGACCACTACGAGCAGTACTTC. Translated: CSASFGGRDHYEQYF. The genes are TRBV20-1 and TRBJ2-7, with 7 bases aligning to TRBD2. Losses at the gene ends were 3 bases for V and 3 bases for J; bases not matched to a gene: 11. The CDR3 runs 15 residues. CDR1 is DFQATT, CDR2 SNEGSKA, per germline (reference sequence).

The chain combines TRBV7-3 with TRBJ1-3; D is undetermined. CDR1 and CDR2 from the germline V gene are SGHTA and FQGTGA. The ends were cut back, 5 bases at V and 3 bases at J, with 2 bases in the middle. The CDR3 is 11 residues long. This CDR3 reads CASSNGNTIYF. Here the CDR3 DNA reads TGTGCCAGCAGCAATGGAAACACCATATATTTT.

The rearrangement joins TRBV6-2 or TRBV6-3 to TRBJ2-3; D possibly uses TRBD1 or TRBD2 (5 bases each). The CDR3 has 16 amino acids. Trimming removed 2 bases from V and 2 bases from J, with 14 bases in between. In germline, CDR1 is MNHEY, CDR2 SVGEGT. For the CDR3, the DNA is TGTGCCAGCAGTTACGAACGGGACGGGTACACAGATACGCAGTATTTT. Translation gives CASSYERDGYTDTQYF.

This clonotype was recorded at least ten times. The genes are TRBV12-3 or TRBV12-4 and TRBJ2-3, with D unclear. V was trimmed by 4 bases and J by 0 bases, leaving 5 bases between them. The CDR3 sequence is 13 residues long. The CDR3 is CASSSSSTDTQYF. For the CDR3, the DNA is TGTGCCAGCAGTTCCTCAAGCACAGATACGCAGTATTTT.

This clonotype turned up a few times. The chain joins TRBV12-3 or TRBV12-4 to TRBJ2-5; D is perhaps TRBD1 (5 bases). The germline V and J ends were trimmed by 4 bases and 7 bases, with 10 bases remaining between them. CDR3 length: 12 residues. The CDR3: CASSSGFVTQYF. The CDR3 nucleotides read TGTGCCAGCAGTTCAGGGTTCGTGACCCAGTACTTC.

This chain uses TRBV4-1 with TRBJ2-1, with 8 nucleotides matching TRBD2. The CDR3 has 16 amino acids. The V segment lost 3 bases and the J segment 2 bases; nucleotides outside the gene matches: 6. In germline, CDR1 is MGHRA, CDR2 YSYEKL. The CDR3 is CASSHPGLEPYNEQFF. CDR3 nucleotides: TGCGCCAGCAGCCATCCGGGACTAGAGCCCTACAATGAGCAGTTCTTC.

This chain links TRBV30 with TRBJ2-3; 13 bases agree with TRBD2. With V trimmed by 0 bases and J by 6 bases, 3 bases remained unmatched. The germline V gene has CDR1 GTSNPN and CDR2 SVGIG (reference sequence). The CDR3 runs 15 residues. The CDR3 region has the DNA TGTGCCTGGAGTGTTGGACTAGCGGGAGTGGATACGCAGTATTTT. This codes for CAWSVGLAGVDTQYF.

This clonotype was counted only a few times. The CDR3 DNA follows: TGTGCCAGCAGCGTAGACCCGGGTTATAATTCACCCCTCCACTTT. This translates into CASSVDPGYNSPLHF. The chain joins TRBV9 to TRBJ1-6; no firm D call. Germline V gene data show CDR1 as SGDLS and CDR2 as YYNGEE. This CDR3 region has 15 residues. V gave up 0 bases and J gave up 4 bases, with 8 bases separating them.

Ten or more counts support this clonotype. This chain uses TRBV20-1 with TRBJ1-5; no firm D call. The CDR3 length is 14 residues. The germline V gene encodes CDR1 DFQATT and CDR2 SNEGSKA (reference sequence). V lost 0 bases, J lost 4 bases, and 10 bases lay in between. In DNA, the CDR3 is TGCAGTGCTAGAGATAGGGCCGGTAATCAGCCCCAGCATTTT. Translated, it gives CSARDRAGNQPQHF.

The sample holds a few counts of this clonotype. J is TRBJ2-3 and V is TRBV2; maybe TRBD2 (5 bases). Trimming took 6 bases from V and 2 from J, leaving 6 bases between them. The CDR3 sequence is 12 residues long. Per the germline V gene, CDR1 is SNHLY and CDR2 is FYNNEI. The CDR3 DNA reads as TGTGCCAGCAGCGGGGACACAGATACGCAGTATTTT. Protein product: CASSGDTDTQYF.

The CDR3 bases are TGTGCCAGCAGCAACAATGAGATGGCGGCTCAGCCCCAGCATTTT. Its protein is CASSNNEMAAQPQHF. The chain couples TRBV6-6 to TRBJ1-5; unclear D gene. The CDR3 runs to 15 residues. Trimming cost V 6 bases and J 6 bases, with 18 bases left between them. Germline-derived CDR1 and CDR2 are MNHNY and SVGAGI (reference sequence).

This clonotype occurred a few times. This chain connects TRBV6-6 to TRBJ2-5; 7 nucleotides line up with TRBD1. This CDR3 has 15 residues. After removal of 5 bases from V and 4 bases from J, the junction contained 10 bases not matched to a gene. Germline loops: CDR1 MNHNY, CDR2 SVGAGI (reference sequence). CDR3 sequence (DNA): TGTGCCAGCAGTCCGACAGGGACGCCGGCAGAGACCCAGTACTTC. Translated: CASSPTGTPAETQYF.

This clonotype has ten or more counts. CDR3 nucleotide sequence: TGCAGCGGTCGGAGGGCCCAAGAGACCCAGTACTTC. Translating it yields CSGRRAQETQYF. This chain connects TRBV29-1 to TRBJ2-5; D is perhaps TRBD2 (6 bases). With 7 bases removed from V and 1 base from J, the gap between germline ends came to 10 bases. This CDR3 is built from 12 residues. In germline, CDR1 is SQVTM, CDR2 ANQGSEA.

This clonotype was found a few times. CDR3 nucleotides: TGCAGCGTTAGGTATGGGGGCGTTCAAGAGACCCAGTACTTC. Protein: CSVRYGGVQETQYF. V is TRBV29-1 and J is TRBJ2-5, with D possibly being TRBD1 (6 bases). The CDR3 contains 14 residues. V dropped 5 bases and J dropped 2 bases, with 15 bases sitting between them. Germline values: CDR1 SQVTM, CDR2 ANQGSEA.

In its sample, this clonotype was seen many times. The chain recombines TRBV11-2 with TRBJ1-2, with no clear D. V lost 5 bases and J lost 4, with 5 bases in between. The V gene's germline CDR1 is SGHAT and CDR2 FQNNGV. CDR3 length: 11 amino acids. Here the CDR3 DNA reads TGTGCCAGCAGCAATAGCTATGGCTACACCTTC. Protein sequence: CASSNSYGYTF.

This clonotype was counted ten times or more. J is TRBJ2-7 and V is TRBV28; 11 bases are a match to TRBD2. CDR1 and CDR2 (germline): MDHEN, SYDVKM. Losses at the gene ends were 5 bases for V and 5 bases for J; bases not matched to a gene: 5. The CDR3 runs to 14 residues. CDR3 sequence (DNA): TGTGCCAGCAGTGCCGGGACTAGCGGTAACGAGCAGTACTTC. Translating it yields CASSAGTSGNEQYF.

This rearrangement joins TRBV27 to TRBJ2-1; D tentatively fits TRBD1 or TRBD2 (6 bases each). The CDR3 totals 16 residues. V was trimmed by 5 bases and J by 2 bases, leaving 16 bases between them. Germline CDR1 MNHEY, CDR2 SMNVEV (reference sequence). CDR3 protein: CASSRTRGLTYNEQFF. The DNA of the CDR3 is TGTGCCAGCAGTCGAACCCGGGGGCTTACCTACAATGAGCAGTTCTTC.

This clonotype was counted a single time. Since a much larger clone is just one base distant, this may be a read error. As DNA, the CDR3 is TGTGCCAGCAAAGTTAGCAGGAGCTCCTACGAGCAGTACTTC. Protein: CASKVSRSSYEQYF. The chain has TRBV7-3 and TRBJ2-7; D is unclear. The CDR3 has 14 residues. Trimming stripped 7 bases from V and 0 bases from J, with 13 bases between. CDR1 SGHTA and CDR2 FQGTGA come from the germline V gene.

The V call is TRBV4-2, the J call TRBJ1-2; TRBD1 aligns across 11 bases. The J segment lost 8 bases and the V segment lost 1 base, leaving 9 bases of the junction unmatched. The length of the CDR3 is 16 residues. CDR1 LGHNA and CDR2 YNFKEQ come from the germline V gene. The CDR3 sequence is CASSQASGQGAKGYTF. The CDR3 coding sequence is TGTGCCAGCAGCCAAGCGTCCGGACAGGGGGCGAAAGGCTACACCTTC.

With regard to this clonotype: A read error may explain this, as a much larger clone is one base away. The conserved phenylalanine or tryptophan is not found at the CDR3 terminus, so this likely reflects a read error. The chain combines TRBV6-2 or TRBV6-3 with TRBJ2-1, with a possible D match to TRBD2 (6 bases). The V and J ends lost 5 bases and 1 base respectively, with 18 bases between them. CDR1 and CDR2 from the germline V gene are MNHEY and SVGEGT. The CDR3 has 17 residues. CDR3 residues: CASSPYPRGTSYNEQFL. The CDR3 coding sequence is TGTGCCAGCAGTCCTTATCCGCGAGGGACTTCCTACAATGAGCAGTTCCTC.